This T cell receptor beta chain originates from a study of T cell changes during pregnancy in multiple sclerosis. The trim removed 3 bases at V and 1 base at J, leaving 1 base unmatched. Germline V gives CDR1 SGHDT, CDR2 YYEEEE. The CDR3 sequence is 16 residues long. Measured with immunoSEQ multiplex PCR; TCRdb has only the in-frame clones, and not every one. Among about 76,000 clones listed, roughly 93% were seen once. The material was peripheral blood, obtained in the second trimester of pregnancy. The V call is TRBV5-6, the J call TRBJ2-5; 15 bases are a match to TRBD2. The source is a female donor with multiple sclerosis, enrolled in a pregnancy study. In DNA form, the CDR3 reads TGTGCCAGCAGCTCGGGACTAGCGGGGGGCCAAGAGACCCAGTACTTC. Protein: CASSSGLAGGQETQYF.